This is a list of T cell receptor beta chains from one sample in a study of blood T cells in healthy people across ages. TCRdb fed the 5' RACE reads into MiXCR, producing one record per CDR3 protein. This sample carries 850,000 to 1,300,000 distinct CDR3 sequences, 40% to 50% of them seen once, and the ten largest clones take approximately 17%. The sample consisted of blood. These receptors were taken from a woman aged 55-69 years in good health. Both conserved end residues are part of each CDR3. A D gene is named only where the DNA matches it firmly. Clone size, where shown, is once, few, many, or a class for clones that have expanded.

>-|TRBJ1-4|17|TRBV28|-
TGTGCCAGCAGTTTGAGAGGGGGACCTGCAACTAATGAAAAACTGTTTTTT
CASSLRGGPATNEKLFF
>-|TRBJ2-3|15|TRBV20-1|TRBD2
TGCAGTGCTCAGATGTATAGCGGGAGTCGGGATACGCAGTATTTT
CSAQMYSGSRDTQYF
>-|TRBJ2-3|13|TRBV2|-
TGTGCCAGCAGTGACAGGGAGTCAGATACGCAGTATTTT
CASSDRESDTQYF
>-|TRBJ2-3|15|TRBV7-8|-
TGTGCCAGCAGCTTAGAGCCCACAGGAATAGATACGCAGTATTTT
CASSLEPTGIDTQYF
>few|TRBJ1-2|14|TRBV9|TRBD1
TGTGCCAGCAGCCCGGGACAGGGAGGAGGCGGCTACACCTTC
CASSPGQGGGGYTF
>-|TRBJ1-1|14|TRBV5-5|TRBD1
TGTGCCAGCAGCTCGGGACAGGCGGGCACTGAAGCTTTCTTT
CASSSGQAGTEAFF
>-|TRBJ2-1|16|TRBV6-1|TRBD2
TGTGCCAGCAGTGGAGGACTAGCGGATTTCTACAATGAGCAGTTCTTC
CASSGGLADFYNEQFF
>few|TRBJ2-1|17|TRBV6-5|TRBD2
TGTGCCAGCAGTTACCCCTCCGGGACTAGCGGGAGTCATGAGCAGTTCTTC
CASSYPSGTSGSHEQFF
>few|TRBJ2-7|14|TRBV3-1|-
TGTGCCAGCAGCCAAGTTGGCGTAGGTCTCGAGCAGTACTTC
CASSQVGVGLEQYF
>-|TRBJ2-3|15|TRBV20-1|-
TGCAGTGCTACTCCTGTTAGCGATAGCACAGATACGCAGTATTTT
CSATPVSDSTDTQYF
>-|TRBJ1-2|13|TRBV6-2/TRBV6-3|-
TGTGCCAGCAGTTACAACCCTCTCTATGGCTACACCTTC
CASSYNPLYGYTF
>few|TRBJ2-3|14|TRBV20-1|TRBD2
TGCAGTGCTAGTACTGGGAGGGCCACAGATACGCAGTATTTT
CSASTGRATDTQYF
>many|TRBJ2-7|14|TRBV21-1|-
TGTGCCAGCAGCAAATTGGGACAGAACTACGAGCAGTACTTC
CASSKLGQNYEQYF
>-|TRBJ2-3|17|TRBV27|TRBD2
TGTGCCAGCAGTCCGGGCGCGACTAGCGGGAGAACGGATACGCAGTATTTT
CASSPGATSGRTDTQYF
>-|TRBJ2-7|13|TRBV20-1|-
TGCAGTGCTAGAGCGGGGGTAGCCTACGAGCAGTACTTC
CSARAGVAYEQYF
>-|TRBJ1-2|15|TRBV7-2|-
TGTGCCAGCAGCCCCGAAAACGGGAATAACTATGGCTACACCTTC
CASSPENGNNYGYTF
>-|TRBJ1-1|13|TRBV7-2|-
TGTGCCAGCAGCTTAGCTCCGGGGGCAGAGGCTTTCTTT
CASSLAPGAEAFF
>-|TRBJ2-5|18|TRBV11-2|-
TGTGCCAGCAGCTTAGGAACCCGGGCCTCAGGGGCCCAAGAGACCCAGTACTTC
CASSLGTRASGAQETQYF
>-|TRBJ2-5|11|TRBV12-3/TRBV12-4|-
TGTGCCAGCAGTTATGCTAGTGAGCAGTACTTC
CASSYASEQYF
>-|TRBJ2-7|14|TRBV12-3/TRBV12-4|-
TGTGCCAGCAGTTTAAGGGATGTAGAGTACGAGCAGTACTTC
CASSLRDVEYEQYF
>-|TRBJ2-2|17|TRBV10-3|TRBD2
TGTGCCATCAGTGCCTCCTCACTAGCGGTGGGAGCCGGGGAGCTGTTTTTT
CAISASSLAVGAGELFF
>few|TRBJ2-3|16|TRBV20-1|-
TGCAGTGCTAAAAAGGGTACAGTCTCCAGCACAGATACGCAGTATTTT
CSAKKGTVSSTDTQYF
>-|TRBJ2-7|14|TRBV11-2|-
TGTGCCAGCAGCGTAGATCGACTAAGGTACGAGCAGTACTTC
CASSVDRLRYEQYF
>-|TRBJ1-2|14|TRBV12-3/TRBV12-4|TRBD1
TGTGCCAGCAGTGGACCGGGACAGAGATATGGCTACACCTTC
CASSGPGQRYGYTF
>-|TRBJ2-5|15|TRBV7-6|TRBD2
TGTGCCAGCAGCTTAGAAAGGGTAGCGGGAGAGACCCAGTACTTC
CASSLERVAGETQYF
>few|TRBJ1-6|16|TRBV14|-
TGTGCCAGCAGCCAAGACAGGGGAACGGCTAATTCACCCCTCCACTTT
CASSQDRGTANSPLHF
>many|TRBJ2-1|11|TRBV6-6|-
TGTGCCAGCAGTTACTCTGCAGAGCAGTTCTTC
CASSYSAEQFF
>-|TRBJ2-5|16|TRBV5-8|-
TGTGCCAGCAGCTTGGCCGTGCTAGCAGCTCAAGAGACCCAGTACTTC
CASSLAVLAAQETQYF
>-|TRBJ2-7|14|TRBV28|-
TGTGCCAGCAGTTTGGAACAGGACTCCTACGAGCAGTACTTC
CASSLEQDSYEQYF
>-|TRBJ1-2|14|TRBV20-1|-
TGCAGTGCCCCCCGACAGGCATTATTTTATGGCTACACCTTC
CSAPRQALFYGYTF
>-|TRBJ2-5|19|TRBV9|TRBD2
TGTGCCAGCAGCGCCTACGCCCTTCGATTAGCGGGAGTACCGAATGAGCAGTACTTC
CASSAYALRLAGVPNEQYF
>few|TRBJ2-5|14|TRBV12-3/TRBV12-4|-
TGTGCCAGCAGTCCGGACTACCCCAGGGAGACCCAGTACTTC
CASSPDYPRETQYF
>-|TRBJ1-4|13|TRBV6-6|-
TGTGCCAGCATGAGGGGGACTAATGAAAAACTGTTTTTT
CASMRGTNEKLFF
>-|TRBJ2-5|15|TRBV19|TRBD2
TGTGCCAGTAGTCCAGGACTAGCGGGAATAGAGACCCAGTACTTC
CASSPGLAGIETQYF
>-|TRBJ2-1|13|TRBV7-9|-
TGTGCCAGTCTGACTAGTGACAAAGGTGAGCAGTTCTTC
CASLTSDKGEQFF
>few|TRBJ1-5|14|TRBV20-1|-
TGCAGTGCTAGGGAACAGGGTTCGAATCAGCCCCAGCATTTT
CSAREQGSNQPQHF
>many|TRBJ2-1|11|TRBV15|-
TGTGCCACCAGCAGAGAAGGGTCGCAGTTCTTC
CATSREGSQFF
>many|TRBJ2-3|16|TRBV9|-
TGTGCCAGCAGCGTAGCTACCCCCGGGACCTCAGATACGCAGTATTTT
CASSVATPGTSDTQYF
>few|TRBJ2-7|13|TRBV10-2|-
TGCGCCAGCAAACACCTGACCGGGCGGGAGCAGTACTTC
CASKHLTGREQYF
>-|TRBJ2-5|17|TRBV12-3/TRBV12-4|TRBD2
TGTGCCAGCAGTTTAGGGACAGAGTCTAGCGGGAGGGAGACCCAGTACTTC
CASSLGTESSGRETQYF